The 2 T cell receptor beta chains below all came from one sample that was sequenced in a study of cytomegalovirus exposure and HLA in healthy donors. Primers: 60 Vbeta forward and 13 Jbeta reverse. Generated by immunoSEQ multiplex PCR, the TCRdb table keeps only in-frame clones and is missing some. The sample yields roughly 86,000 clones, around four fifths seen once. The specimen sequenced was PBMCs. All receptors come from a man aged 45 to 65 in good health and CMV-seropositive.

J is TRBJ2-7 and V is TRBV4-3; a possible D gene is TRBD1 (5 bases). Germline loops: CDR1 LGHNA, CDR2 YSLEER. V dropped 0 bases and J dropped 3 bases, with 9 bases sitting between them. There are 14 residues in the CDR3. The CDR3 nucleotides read TGCGCCAGCAGCCAAGAGGGGCGAGGCTACGAGCAGTACTTC. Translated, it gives CASSQEGRGYEQYF.

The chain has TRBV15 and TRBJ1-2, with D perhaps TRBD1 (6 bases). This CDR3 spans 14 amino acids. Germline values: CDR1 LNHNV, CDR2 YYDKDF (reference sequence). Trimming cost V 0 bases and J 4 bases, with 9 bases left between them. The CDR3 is CATSREGAVYGYTF. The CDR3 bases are TGTGCCACCAGCAGAGAGGGGGCAGTCTATGGCTACACCTTC.